What follows describes a single T cell receptor beta chain. The antigen is undetermined. The source of the sample is a study of cytomegalovirus exposure and HLA in healthy donors. Looking at the study overall: An early data release held tens of millions of unique TCRs from HLA-typed donors. Across roughly 400 genotyped donors, around 82% landed in the Caucasian-associated ancestry cluster. The study's findings and limits: Among TCR beta chains, those listed as cytomegalovirus-associated numbered more than 150. Testing in vitro showed three CMV-associated chains specific for CMV antigens.

Trimming removed 0 bases from V and 7 bases from J, with 4 bases in between. The CDR3 is 12 amino acids. CDR1 and CDR2 (germline): SGHDT, YYEEEE. PCR amplification relied on 60 Vbeta primers (plus 13 Jbeta primers). Profiling relied on immunoSEQ multiplex PCR, and the TCRdb table lists in-frame clones only, not all of them. Of about 160,000 clones listed, roughly 80% are singletons. The chain recombines TRBV5-6 with TRBJ1-4; D not resolved. The material sequenced was PBMCs. The source of this sequence is a man between 18 and 35 years old in good health and CMV-seronegative. CDR3: CASSLASEKLFF. The CDR3 bases are TGTGCCAGCAGCTTGGCCAGTGAAAAACTGTTTTTT.